This T cell receptor (beta chain) appears in the sequencing data of a study of blood T cell repertoires in COVID-19. For the study at large: Samples representing acute and convalescent COVID-19 were sourced from the United States, Italy and Spain.

The CDR3 totals 13 residues. Trimming pared 3 bases from V and 4 bases from J, leaving 7 bases between. From germline, CDR1 is SGHTA and CDR2 FQGNSA. In the study's own analysis: Estimation of nucleated cell counts was performed using reference gene primer amplification. TCRdb's copy holds only in-frame clones and misses some; the assay was immunoSEQ multiplex PCR. V and J calls and clone size are copied from that table; D and trimming were computed from the DNA. The repertoire includes about 400,000 clones, 80% to 90% of them detected once, and approximately 1.2% sits in the top ten. The sequencing input was peripheral blood. The V and J genes are TRBV7-2 and TRBJ1-5; D gene ambiguous. The receptor's source is a man aged 35 to 55 with acute or convalescent COVID-19. CDR3 in DNA: TGTGCCAGCAGCTTCGGCGGGAATCAGCCCCAGCATTTT. Translating gives CASSFGGNQPQHF.